A selection of T cell receptor beta chains follows, all from one sample in a study of regulatory T cells in long-lasting Graves disease. TCRdb redid the calling of the multiplex PCR reads with MiXCR, one entry per CDR3 protein. The sample includes about 400,000 distinct CDR3 sequences, less than 25% seen only once; the top ten take less than 25%. The input for sequencing was peripheral blood mononuclear cells (PBMCs), taken when the disease was refractory, from a patient treated with antithyroid drugs. These receptors all come from a female donor with Graves disease. CDR3s include the opening cysteine and the closing phenylalanine or tryptophan. D genes are given only for firm matches. Some rows mark clone size as missing; the rest say once, few, many or name a class of expanded clone.

CDR3aa,CDR3nt,d_gene,v_gene,abundance,j_gene
CAWSFQQGTQYF,TGTGCCTGGAGTTTCCAGCAGGGTACGCAGTATTTT,-,TRBV30,-,TRBJ2-3
CASSSRTSGFSYEQYF,TGTGCCAGCAGCTCGAGGACTAGCGGGTTCTCCTACGAGCAGTACTTC,TRBD2,TRBV7-8,many,TRBJ2-7
CASSLPGEQETQYF,TGTGCCAGCAGTTTACCAGGGGAACAAGAGACCCAGTACTTC,-,TRBV28,many,TRBJ2-5
CASSYSQRAFF,TGTGCCAGCAGTTACTCGCAGCGAGCTTTCTTT,-,TRBV6-5,few,TRBJ1-1
CASSAPSDTEAFF,TGTGCCAGCAGCGCCCCCAGTGACACTGAAGCTTTCTTT,-,TRBV9,many,TRBJ1-1
CASSISGVHNQPQHF,TGTGCCAGCAGTATATCAGGGGTCCACAATCAGCCCCAGCATTTT,-,TRBV28,many,TRBJ1-5
CASSPLGGAVYTF,TGTGCCAGCAGCCCCCTAGGAGGTGCTGTCTACACCTTC,-,TRBV7-9,few,TRBJ1-2
CATSDHGNGGELFF,TGTGCCACCAGTGATCACGGGAACGGCGGGGAGCTGTTTTTT,-,TRBV24-1,few,TRBJ2-2
CASSPRLESYGYTF,TGTGCCAGCAGCCCGCGTCTCGAGAGCTATGGCTACACCTTC,-,TRBV9,-,TRBJ1-2
CASSESSPKETQYF,TGTGCCAGCAGTGAGTCTAGCCCGAAGGAGACCCAGTACTTC,-,TRBV2,many,TRBJ2-5
CASSTHGGSYEQYF,TGTGCCAGCAGCACACACGGGGGTTCCTACGAGCAGTACTTC,-,TRBV11-2,many,TRBJ2-7
CASSLSRNNEQFF,TGTGCCAGCAGCTTAAGCCGAAACAATGAGCAGTTCTTC,-,TRBV7-2,-,TRBJ2-1
CSATSIRQDEQYF,TGCAGTGCTACCTCGATAAGACAGGACGAGCAGTACTTC,-,TRBV20-1,-,TRBJ2-7
CSFRDSGDAFF,TGCAGCTTCCGGGACAGCGGTGATGCTTTCTTT,TRBD1,TRBV29-1,-,TRBJ1-1
CASSGNRGRDTEAFF,TGTGCCAGCAGTGGGAACAGGGGAAGGGACACTGAAGCTTTCTTT,TRBD1,TRBV6-1,many,TRBJ1-1
CASTPGGGPAYGNTEAFF,TGTGCCAGTACCCCGGGGGGGGGGCCCGCGTACGGAAACACTGAAGCTTTCTTT,-,TRBV19,-,TRBJ1-1
CASSNQARGAQHF,TGTGCCAGTAGTAACCAGGCTAGAGGAGCCCAGCATTTT,-,TRBV19,-,TRBJ1-5
CASSDQGRGYTF,TGTGCCAGCAGTGACCAGGGGAGGGGCTACACCTTC,-,TRBV6-2/TRBV6-3,many,TRBJ1-2
CASRHDITVRPQHF,TGTGCCAGCAGACATGACATAACCGTTAGGCCCCAGCATTTT,-,TRBV27,many,TRBJ1-5
CASSQESRSEQYF,TGTGCCAGCAGCCAGGAATCCAGGTCCGAGCAGTACTTC,-,TRBV24-1,-,TRBJ2-7
CASRRPGEAQYF,TGTGCCAGCAGACGACCGGGGGAGGCCCAGTACTTC,-,TRBV27,-,TRBJ2-5
CSIGTGGEGQPQHF,TGCAGCATTGGGACAGGGGGCGAAGGTCAGCCCCAGCATTTT,TRBD1,TRBV29-1,many,TRBJ1-5
CASSAPWGDFQRGTEAFF,TGTGCCAGCAGCGCTCCCTGGGGGGACTTTCAGCGCGGGACTGAAGCTTTCTTT,-,TRBV7-9,-,TRBJ1-1
CSARDLSSYEQYF,TGCAGTGCTAGAGATCTTAGCTCCTACGAGCAGTACTTC,-,TRBV20-1,-,TRBJ2-7
CASSPNAEEDTQYF,TGTGCCAGCAGCCCTAATGCGGAGGAAGATACGCAGTATTTT,-,TRBV7-2,-,TRBJ2-3
CASSLGQAANTGELFF,TGTGCCAGCTCCCTCGGACAGGCCGCGAACACCGGGGAGCTGTTTTTT,TRBD1,TRBV13,many,TRBJ2-2
CAISESGTGTYEQYF,TGTGCCATCAGTGAGTCGGGGACAGGGACCTACGAGCAGTACTTC,TRBD1,TRBV10-3,-,TRBJ2-7
CASSRTGFSGETQYF,TGTGCCAGCAGTAGAACAGGGTTCTCTGGAGAGACCCAGTACTTC,-,TRBV6-1,-,TRBJ2-5
CSARDPYGGGSVYEQYF,TGCAGTGCTAGAGATCCCTACGGGGGAGGGAGTGTGTACGAGCAGTACTTC,TRBD2,TRBV20-1,-,TRBJ2-7
CASSGREGRDYEQYF,TGTGCCAGCAGCGGGAGGGAGGGACGTGATTACGAGCAGTACTTC,TRBD2,TRBV9,many,TRBJ2-7
CAWERTGGKGYTF,TGTGCCTGGGAACGGACAGGGGGGAAGGGCTACACCTTC,TRBD1,TRBV30,-,TRBJ1-2
CACPGLAGRTGELFF,TGTGCCTGTCCGGGGCTAGCGGGAAGAACCGGGGAGCTGTTTTTT,TRBD2,TRBV30,-,TRBJ2-2
CASSLEGQRTQYF,TGTGCCAGCAGCTTAGAGGGCCAAAGGACCCAGTACTTC,-,TRBV7-2,many,TRBJ2-5
CASSFSGQGETQYF,TGTGCCAGCAGTTTCTCAGGACAGGGAGAGACCCAGTACTTC,TRBD1,TRBV6-5,-,TRBJ2-5
CSARDLAGAGTGELFF,TGCAGTGCTAGAGATCTCGCGGGAGCCGGGACCGGGGAGCTGTTTTTT,TRBD2,TRBV20-1,few,TRBJ2-2
CASSFTQGYEQYF,TGTGCCAGCAGCTTCACACAGGGCTACGAGCAGTACTTC,-,TRBV11-2,many,TRBJ2-7
CASSLAGSWDTEAFF,TGTGCCAGCAGTTTAGCTGGCAGCTGGGACACTGAAGCTTTCTTT,-,TRBV27,many,TRBJ1-1
CSARGQATYEQYF,TGCAGTGCTAGGGGACAGGCTACCTACGAGCAGTACTTC,TRBD1,TRBV20-1,once,TRBJ2-7
CASRDPKETQYF,TGTGCCAGCCGGGACCCCAAGGAGACCCAGTACTTC,-,TRBV6-1,-,TRBJ2-5
CASSPSRRTGELFF,TGTGCCAGCAGCCCGTCCAGGAGGACCGGGGAGCTGTTTTTT,-,TRBV12-3/TRBV12-4,many,TRBJ2-2
CASSEAPPGAGYGYTF,TGTGCCAGCAGTGAAGCTCCACCAGGGGCGGGCTATGGCTACACCTTC,-,TRBV25-1,-,TRBJ1-2
CASSPEWQGSSEQYF,TGTGCCAGCTCACCAGAGTGGCAGGGGTCCTCCGAGCAGTACTTC,-,TRBV18,-,TRBJ2-7
CASSLGTETGVYF,TGTGCCAGCAGCTTAGGGACCGAGACAGGGGTCTACTTC,TRBD1,TRBV7-2,few,TRBJ2-5
CASSRLAGVTQETQYF,TGTGCCAGCAGCCGCCTAGCGGGAGTGACCCAAGAGACCCAGTACTTC,TRBD2,TRBV3-1,many,TRBJ2-5
CASSETFPTLAGVVDTQYF,TGTGCCAGCAGTGAAACCTTTCCTACCCTAGCGGGAGTCGTCGATACGCAGTATTTT,TRBD2,TRBV6-1,few,TRBJ2-3
CAISWDTGRFGNTIYF,TGTGCCATCAGTTGGGACACGGGACGATTTGGAAACACCATATATTTT,-,TRBV10-3,-,TRBJ1-3
CASSETDPFTGELFF,TGCGCCAGCAGCGAGACCGATCCTTTCACCGGGGAGCTGTTTTTT,-,TRBV5-1,-,TRBJ2-2
CASSLRRAYEQYF,TGTGCCAGCAGTTTGCGCAGGGCCTACGAGCAGTACTTC,-,TRBV12-3/TRBV12-4,many,TRBJ2-7
CASNPAEEGWYEQYF,TGTGCCAGCAACCCGGCGGAGGAGGGGTGGTACGAGCAGTACTTC,-,TRBV11-3,-,TRBJ2-7